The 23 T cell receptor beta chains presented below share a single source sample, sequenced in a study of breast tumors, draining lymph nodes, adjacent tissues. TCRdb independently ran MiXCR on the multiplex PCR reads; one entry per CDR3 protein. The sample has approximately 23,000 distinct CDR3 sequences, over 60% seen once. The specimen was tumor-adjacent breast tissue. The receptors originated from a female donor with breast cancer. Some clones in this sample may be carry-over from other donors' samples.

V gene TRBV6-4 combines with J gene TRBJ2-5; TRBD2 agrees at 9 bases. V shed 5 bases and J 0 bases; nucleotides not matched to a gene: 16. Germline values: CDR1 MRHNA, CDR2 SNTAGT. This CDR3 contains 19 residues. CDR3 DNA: TGTGCCAGCAGTCCCCTCGTGACTAGCGGACTCCTGTACCAAGAGACCCAGTACTTC. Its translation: CASSPLVTSGLLYQETQYF.

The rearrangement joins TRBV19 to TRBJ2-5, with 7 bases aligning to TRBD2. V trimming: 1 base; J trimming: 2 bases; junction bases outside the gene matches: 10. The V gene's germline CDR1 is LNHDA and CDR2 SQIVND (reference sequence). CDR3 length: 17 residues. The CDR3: CASSIVSRELRQETQYF. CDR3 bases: TGTGCCAGTAGTATAGTCTCGCGGGAGTTGAGGCAAGAGACCCAGTACTTC.

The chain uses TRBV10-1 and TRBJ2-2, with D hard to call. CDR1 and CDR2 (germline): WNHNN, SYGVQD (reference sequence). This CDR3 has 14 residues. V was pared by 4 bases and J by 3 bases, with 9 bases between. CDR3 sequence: CASSGVRDTGELFF. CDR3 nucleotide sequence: TGCGCCAGCAGTGGAGTTAGGGACACCGGGGAGCTGTTTTTT.

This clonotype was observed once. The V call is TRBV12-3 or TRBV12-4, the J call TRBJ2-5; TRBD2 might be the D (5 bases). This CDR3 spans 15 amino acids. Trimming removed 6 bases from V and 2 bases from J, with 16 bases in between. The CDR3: CASRALEGSQETQYF. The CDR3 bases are TGTGCCAGCAGAGCCCTAGAGGGATCTCAAGAGACCCAGTACTTC.

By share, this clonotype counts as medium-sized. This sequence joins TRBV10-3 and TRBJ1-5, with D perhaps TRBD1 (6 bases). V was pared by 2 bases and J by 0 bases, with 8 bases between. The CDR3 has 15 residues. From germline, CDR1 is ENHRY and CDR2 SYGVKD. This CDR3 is CAISERTDSNQPQHF. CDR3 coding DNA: TGTGCCATCAGTGAGAGGACAGATAGCAATCAGCCCCAGCATTTT.

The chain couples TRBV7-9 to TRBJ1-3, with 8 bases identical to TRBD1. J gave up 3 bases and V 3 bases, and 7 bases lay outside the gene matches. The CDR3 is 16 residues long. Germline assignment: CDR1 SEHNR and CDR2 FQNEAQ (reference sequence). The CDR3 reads CASSLGDRGSGNTIYF. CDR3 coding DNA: TGTGCCAGCAGCTTGGGCGACAGGGGAAGTGGAAACACCATATATTTT.

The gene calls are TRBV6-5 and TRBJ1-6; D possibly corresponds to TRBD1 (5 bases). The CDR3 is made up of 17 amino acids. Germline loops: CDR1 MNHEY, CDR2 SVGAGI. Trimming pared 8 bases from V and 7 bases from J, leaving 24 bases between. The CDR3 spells CASSNGGAGATNSPLHF. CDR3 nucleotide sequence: TGTGCCAGCTCCAACGGTGGGGCAGGTGCCACAAATTCACCCCTCCACTTT.

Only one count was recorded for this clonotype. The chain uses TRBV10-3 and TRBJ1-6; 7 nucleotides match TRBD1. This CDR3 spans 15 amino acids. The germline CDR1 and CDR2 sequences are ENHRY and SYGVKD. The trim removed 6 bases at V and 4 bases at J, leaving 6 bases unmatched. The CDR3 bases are TGTGCCATCAGGGGATCGGGACAGTATAATTCACCCCTCCACTTT. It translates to CAIRGSGQYNSPLHF.

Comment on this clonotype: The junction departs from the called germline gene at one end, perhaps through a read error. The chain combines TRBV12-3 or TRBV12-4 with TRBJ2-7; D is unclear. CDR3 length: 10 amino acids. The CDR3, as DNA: TGTACCAGCCTCACCTACGAGCAGTACTTC. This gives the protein CTSLTYEQYF.

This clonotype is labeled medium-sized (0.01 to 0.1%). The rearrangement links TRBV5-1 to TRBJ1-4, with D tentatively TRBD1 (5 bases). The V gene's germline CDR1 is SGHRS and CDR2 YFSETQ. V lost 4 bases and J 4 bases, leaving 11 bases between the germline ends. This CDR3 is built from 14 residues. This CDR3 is CASSRGTFNEKLFF. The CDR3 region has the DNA TGCGCCAGCAGCCGCGGGACTTTTAATGAAAAACTGTTTTTT.

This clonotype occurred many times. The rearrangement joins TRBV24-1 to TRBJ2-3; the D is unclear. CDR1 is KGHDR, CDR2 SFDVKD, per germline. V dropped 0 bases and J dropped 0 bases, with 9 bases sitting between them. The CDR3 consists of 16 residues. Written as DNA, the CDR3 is TGTGCCACCAGTGATTTGCTCGGTACTAGCACAGATACGCAGTATTTT. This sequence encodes CATSDLLGTSTDTQYF.

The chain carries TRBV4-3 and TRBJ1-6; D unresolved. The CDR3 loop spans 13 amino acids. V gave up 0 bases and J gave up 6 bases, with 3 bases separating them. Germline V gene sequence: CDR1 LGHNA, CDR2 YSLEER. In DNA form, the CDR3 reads TGCGCCAGCAGCCAAGAAAGTAATTCACCCCTCCACTTT. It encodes CASSQESNSPLHF.

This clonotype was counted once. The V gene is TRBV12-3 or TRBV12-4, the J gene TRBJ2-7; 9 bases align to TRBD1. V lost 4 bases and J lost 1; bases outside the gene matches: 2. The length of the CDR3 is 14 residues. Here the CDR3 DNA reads TGTGCCAGCAGTTCGGGACAGGGTTCCTACGAGCAGTACTTC. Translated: CASSSGQGSYEQYF.

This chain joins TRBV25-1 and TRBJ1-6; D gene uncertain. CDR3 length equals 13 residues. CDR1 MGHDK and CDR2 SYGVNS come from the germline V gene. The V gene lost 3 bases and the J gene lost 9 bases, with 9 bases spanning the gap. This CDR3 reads CASSEIRSSPLHF. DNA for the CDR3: TGTGCCAGCAGTGAGATACGGAGTTCACCCCTCCACTTT.

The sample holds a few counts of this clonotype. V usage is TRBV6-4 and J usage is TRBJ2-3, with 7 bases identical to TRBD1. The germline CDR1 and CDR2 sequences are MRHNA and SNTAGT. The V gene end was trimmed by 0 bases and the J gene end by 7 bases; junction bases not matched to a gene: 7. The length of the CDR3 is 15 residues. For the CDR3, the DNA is TGTGCCAGCAGTGACTCGCATGAGGGGGCCAATACGCAGTATTTT. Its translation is CASSDSHEGANTQYF.

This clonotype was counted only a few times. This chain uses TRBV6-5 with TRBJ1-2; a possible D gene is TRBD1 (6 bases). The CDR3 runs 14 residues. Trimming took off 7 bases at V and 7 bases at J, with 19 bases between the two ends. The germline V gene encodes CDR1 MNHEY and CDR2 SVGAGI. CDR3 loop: CASTYGAGAGGYTF. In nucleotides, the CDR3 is TGTGCCAGCACCTATGGGGCAGGGGCCGGTGGCTACACCTTC.

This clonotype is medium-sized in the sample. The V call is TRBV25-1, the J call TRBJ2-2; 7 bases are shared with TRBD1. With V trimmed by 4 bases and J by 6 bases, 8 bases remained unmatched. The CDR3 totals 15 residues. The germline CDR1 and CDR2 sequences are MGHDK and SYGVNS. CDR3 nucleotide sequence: TGTGCCAGCAGTGGGACGACAGGGACCCCCGGGGAGCTGTTTTTT. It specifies CASSGTTGTPGELFF.

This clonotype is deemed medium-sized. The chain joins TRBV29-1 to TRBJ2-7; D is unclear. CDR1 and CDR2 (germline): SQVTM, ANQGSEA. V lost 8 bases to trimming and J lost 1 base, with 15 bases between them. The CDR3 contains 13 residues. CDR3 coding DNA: TGCAGCCCTGACCGGACCCCGTCCTACGAGCAGTACTTC. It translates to CSPDRTPSYEQYF.

Here the CDR3 DNA reads TGCGCCAGCAGCCAAGGCCGGTCAACTAATGAAAAACTGTTTTTT. It translates to CASSQGRSTNEKLFF. The rearrangement links TRBV4-1 to TRBJ1-4; no reliable D call. The germline CDR1 and CDR2 sequences are MGHRA and YSYEKL. This CDR3 has 15 amino acids. Trimming cost V 1 base and J 0 bases, with 6 bases left between them.

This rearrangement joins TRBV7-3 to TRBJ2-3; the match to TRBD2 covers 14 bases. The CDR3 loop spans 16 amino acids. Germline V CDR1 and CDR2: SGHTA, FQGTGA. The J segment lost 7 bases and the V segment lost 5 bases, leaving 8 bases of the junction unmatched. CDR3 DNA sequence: TGTGCCAGCAGCCTGACTAGCGGGAGGGCCTTAAATACGCAGTATTTT. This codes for CASSLTSGRALNTQYF.

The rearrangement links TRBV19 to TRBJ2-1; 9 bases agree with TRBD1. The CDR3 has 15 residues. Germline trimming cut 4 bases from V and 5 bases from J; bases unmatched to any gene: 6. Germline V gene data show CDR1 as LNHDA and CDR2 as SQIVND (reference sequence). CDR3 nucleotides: TGTGCCAGTAGTACCGGGACAGGGATACACAATGAGCAGTTCTTC. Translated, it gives CASSTGTGIHNEQFF. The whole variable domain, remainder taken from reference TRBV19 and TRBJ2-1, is DGGITQSPKYLFRKEGQNVTLSCEQNLNHDAMYWYRQDPGQGLRLIYYSQIVNDFQKGDIAEGYSVSREKKESFPLTVTSAQKNPTAFYLCASSTGTGIHNEQFFGPGTRLTVL.

In DNA, the CDR3 is TGTGCCAGCAGCTTAGCGGGGGCAGGGATCTACACCTTC. Residues: CASSLAGAGIYTF. The V gene is TRBV7-2, the J gene TRBJ1-2, with D tentatively TRBD1 (6 bases). There are 13 residues in the CDR3. Trimming left V 0 bases short and J 10 bases short, with 12 bases between. Looked up from germline, CDR1 is SGHTA and CDR2 is FQGNSA.

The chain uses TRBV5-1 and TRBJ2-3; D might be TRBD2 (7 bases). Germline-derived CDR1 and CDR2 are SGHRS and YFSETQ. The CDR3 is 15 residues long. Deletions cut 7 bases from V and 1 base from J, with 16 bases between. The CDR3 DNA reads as TGCGCCAGCTGGGAGGGACAAGGAGGCACAGATACGCAGTATTTT. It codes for CASWEGQGGTDTQYF.